Given below is one T cell receptor beta chain in context. Its antigen is not identified. The CDR3 loop spans 17 amino acids. In germline, CDR1 is KGHDR, CDR2 SFDVKD. The authors generated TCR beta cDNA through 5'RACE template switching with UMIs. Following a re-call of the 5' RACE reads, TCRdb has one entry per CDR3 protein and lacks DNA. The sample includes around 100,000 distinct CDR3 sequences. The data were taken from a study of T cells expressing NK-cell markers. Background on the study: Underlying the TCR beta repertoires were sorted CD3+CD56+NKG2C+, CD3+CD56+NKG2C- and CD3+CD56-NKG2C+ T cells. HCMV seropositivity characterized most of the eight sequenced donors, and seronegativity one. Study observations and caveats: NKG2C+ dominant clonotype frequencies in 6 or 7 donors were roughly 1.0-7.5% of CD8+ T cells.

The chain is built from TRBV24-1 and TRBJ2-3; there is no DNA to check the TCRdb D call of TRBD1. The sequence came from a woman aged 18-69 years in good health. Sequenced input: blood T cells: a sorted CD56 or NKG2C T cell subset, CD4+ or CD8+ T cells, or bulk PBMC T cells (not recorded which). CDR3 sequence: CATSESSGQVWTDTQYF.